Included here is one TCR beta chain sequence, with context. Its antigen is still unknown. No qualities accompany the bases; no much larger clone lies one base away. Preterm samples were obtained from several extremely preterm deliveries at about 22-28 weeks of gestation. The study left out pregnancies involving fetal demise, active maternal HSV infection or known maternal HIV infection. A FACSAria III cell sorter was used to sort live, Annexin V-negative naive CD8+ T cells (CD3+CD8+CD45RA+CCR7+). Each sample yielded between roughly 19,000 and 100,000 sorted naive CD8+ T cells. Mixed venous-arterial cord blood was collected with preassembled standardized sampling kits. Cord blood was held at room temperature and processed no more than 4 hours after collection. Mononuclear cells were isolated from diluted blood by Ficoll-Paque density gradient centrifugation. Before sorting, mononuclear cells were cryopreserved in approximately 10% DMSO plus 90% FBS and kept long term at -150 degrees C. After thawing, cells were stained with Annexin V along with antibodies against CD3, CD8, CCR7 and CD45RA. The DNeasy Blood and Tissue Kit was used to extract genomic DNA from snap-frozen pellets of sorted cells.

A two-step, bias-controlled multiplex PCR was used to amplify TCRbeta CDR3 regions from genomic DNA. Primers specific for every TRBV and TRBJ gene segment were included in the multiplex PCR. The immunoSEQ Assay was used to generate the TCRbeta repertoire data. The paper's processing steps were these. A relative-frequency ratio and a modified nearest-neighbor algorithm were applied to filter and cluster reads so that closely related sequences were merged. V, D and J gene assignments for CDR3 sequences followed IMGT annotation. Template counts were corrected for PCR amplification bias and quantified by comparison with synthetic TCR CDR3 analog sequences. Only unique productive sequences, that is, in-frame CDR3 sequences lacking stop codons, were included in the analyses. The immunoSEQ Analyzer software was used to compute clonality, defined as 1 minus Pielou's evenness, and iChao1 richness. JMP was used for statistical testing, with Student's t-test or a non-parametric test applied depending on Shapiro-Wilk normality results. Imported from immuneACCESS, the table was reduced by TCRdb to in-frame sequences with V and J called. These copies leave out some clones; in studies compared against another copy, an unresolved V gene accounts for under half, and the cause of the remainder is not known. V and J calls and clone size are as listed in that table; D and trimming were resolved from the DNA. The sample table holds more than 20,000 clones, of which approximately 88% were seen once. Clones ranked in the top ten supply 0.7% to 1% of the sample.

These data originate in a study of naive CD8 T cells in extremely preterm neonates (dated by TCRdb to about 2017). Regarding the complete study: The study compared TCRbeta CDR3 repertoires of sorted naive CD8+ T cells across four age groups: extremely preterm neonates, term neonates, young children and adults. The paper's findings and limits, for the study overall: A larger fraction of CDR3 nucleotide sequences was shared among preterm neonates (about 2.7%) than among term neonates (around 0.4%), young children (approximately 0.03%) and adults (about 0.01%). A small sample size and variable productive template counts among preterm samples were noted by the authors as limitations. Significantly lower iChao1 richness than in all other age groups (p < 0.05) and an even clone distribution were observed in preterm neonates, indicating a less rich repertoire. Preterm CDR3s were shorter, with fewer N additions and less junctional trimming, and were closer to germline than those of older groups. To track T cell development within individuals, the authors urged prospective longitudinal studies of preterm and term neonates.

For this chain, trimming is 3 bases at the V end and 10 bases at the J end, and the number of junction bases without a gene match is 6. From its cysteine to its phenylalanine, the CDR3 spans 14 amino acids. CDR3 DNA only is kept here, 42 bases in frame from base 1. As encoded in the germline V gene (reference sequence), CDR1 is MNHEY while CDR2 is SMNVEV. The sequenced sample was naive CD8+ T cells from cord blood. This receptor was identified in a boy who was born preterm. The chain is encoded by TRBV27 joined to TRBJ1-6; TRBD1 aligns with 7 central bases. The CDR3 protein is CASSFRAGGSPLHF. At the DNA level, the sequence is TGTGCCAGCAGTTTCAGGGCAGGGGGATCACCCCTCCACTTT.